The sequence of this T cell receptor (beta chain) was determined in a study of CD8 T cells in Susac syndrome (dated by TCRdb to about 2019). At the level of the whole study: Whether CD8+ T cell activation and differentiation in Susac syndrome was antigen driven was tested using repertoire sequencing.

Sequences MNHEY (CDR1) and SMNVEV (CDR2) are obtained from the germline V gene (reference sequence). Spanning cysteine to phenylalanine, the CDR3 consists of 14 amino acids. The read is trimmed to its CDR3 DNA, 42 bases read in frame from base 1. The junction shows trimming of 3 bases on V and 6 bases on J, plus 15 bases between the germline ends. Points on this clonotype: What this receptor recognizes is not known. No base quality information exists; no much larger clone differs at one position.

What the research found in general, with its limitations: The number of individuals in the TCR sequencing and HLA analysis was acknowledged as relatively small.

RNA was extracted using the RNeasy kit, and roughly 0.5 to 1 ug of the RNA was reverse transcribed with random hexamers. TCR beta CDR3 regions were amplified with the immunoSEQ multiplex PCR assay covering 54 Vbeta and 13 Jbeta segments. PCR amplification bias was corrected by using a synthetic template baseline for primer optimization and computational correction. As for how the authors treated the data: Reads were annotated to V, D and J genes per IMGT and analyzed with immunoSEQ Analyzer, keeping only productive sequences. Clonality was calculated as one minus the Shannon entropy normalized by log2 of the number of productive unique sequences. For each patient and control, public and private clones were evaluated among the 100 most prevalent clones. A clone was defined as Susac-specific if it was absent from the healthy and MS cohorts, from roughly 1,000 published viral clones and from other ImmuneACCESS disease sequences. The public reads were reprocessed in TCRdb via fastp at Q25 and MiXCR, keeping in-frame beta chains. When rows share a CDR3 protein, they turn into one entry using the most common DNA and genes. In this record, the V and J calls reflect TCRdb's handling and not the investigators' own analysis. The sample table records roughly 170,000 distinct CDR3 sequences; approximately 93% of these occur just once. The ten largest make up more than 0.08% of the sample.

Peripheral blood CD8+ and CD4+ T cells from healthy donors, Susac syndrome patients and multiple sclerosis patients were profiled using high-throughput TCR beta sequencing. The multiple sclerosis controls were treatment-naive patients whose relapsing-remitting disease, either stable or active, fulfilled the revised McDonald criteria. Bulk CD8+ and CD4+ T cells were purified by magnetic negative isolation, whereas CD8+ TEMRA cells were enriched by FACS. Blood was collected in EDTA tubes and processed within 24 hours, with PBMCs isolated through density gradient centrifugation. PBMCs intended for TCR sequencing were cryopreserved in liquid nitrogen and thawed later in a water bath at 37 degrees C. Purity of sorted or isolated CD4+, CD8+ and CD8+ TEMRA cells was at least 90%.

This chain joins TRBV27 to TRBJ2-7, with the D assignment possibly TRBD1 or TRBD2, given 7 matching bases for each. Sequencing input: CD4+ T cells from PBMCs. This clonotype was obtained from a human donor with multiple sclerosis. The CDR3 here reads CASSLQGGTGEQYF. The DNA reads TGTGCCAGCAGTTTGCAGGGGGGGACCGGCGAGCAGTACTTC.